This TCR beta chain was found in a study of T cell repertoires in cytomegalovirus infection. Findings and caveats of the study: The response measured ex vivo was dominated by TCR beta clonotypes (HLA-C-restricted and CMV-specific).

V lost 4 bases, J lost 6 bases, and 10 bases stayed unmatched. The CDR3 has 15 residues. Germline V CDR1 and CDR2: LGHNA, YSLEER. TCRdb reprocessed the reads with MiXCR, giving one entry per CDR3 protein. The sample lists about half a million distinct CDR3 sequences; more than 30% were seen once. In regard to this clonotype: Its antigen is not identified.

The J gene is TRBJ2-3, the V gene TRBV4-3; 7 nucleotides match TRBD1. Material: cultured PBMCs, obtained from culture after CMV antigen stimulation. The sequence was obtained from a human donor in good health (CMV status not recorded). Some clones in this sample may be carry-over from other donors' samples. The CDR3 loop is CASSRTTGSGDTQYF. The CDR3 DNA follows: TGCGCCAGCAGCCGCACGACAGGGTCGGGGGATACGCAGTATTTT.